This is a list of T cell receptor beta chains from one sample in a study of OX40 agonist ivuxolimab in advanced cancers. Produced via immunoSEQ multiplex PCR; TCRdb's table is partial and in-frame only. Of approximately 70,000 clones listed, under 95% are singletons. Sequenced here: CD4+ or CD8+ T cells sorted from blood, sampled in a trial of the OX40 agonist ivuxolimab. The receptors stem from an adult with an advanced solid tumor such as melanoma, head and neck, liver or kidney cancer. Both conserved end residues are part of each CDR3. Each record gives: CDR3 DNA, CDR3 protein, clone size, V gene, D gene, J gene. D genes are given only for firm matches. Part of the rows lack a size; the others show once, few, many or a class for expanded clones.

TGTGCCAGCAGCTTCCTTCGCCTGGAGGAAGCTTTCTTT,CASSFLRLEEAFF,-,TRBV5-5,-,TRBJ1-1
TGTGCCAGCAGTGGACAGGGGTACCTGAGCTCCTACAATGAGCAGTTCTTC,CASSGQGYLSSYNEQFF,once,TRBV28,TRBD1,TRBJ2-1
TGTGCCAGCAGTTGGGGACCTCTCGGGGGAGGCTACACCTTC,CASSWGPLGGGYTF,once,TRBV6-5,-,TRBJ1-2
TGTGCCAGCGCTCCGGGACTAGCGGGGCCATTGGGCACCGGGGAGCTGTTTTTT,CASAPGLAGPLGTGELFF,-,TRBV2,TRBD2,TRBJ2-2
TGTGCCAGCAGCTTACTAGGGGCGAACACTGAAGCTTTCTTT,CASSLLGANTEAFF,-,TRBV7-8,-,TRBJ1-1
TGTGCCAGTAGTATAGGAGGGGGAAATGAGCAGTTCTTC,CASSIGGGNEQFF,-,TRBV19,-,TRBJ2-1
TGTGCCAGCAGCTTAACCCTTATACAGGGGACCGGCTATGGCTACACCTTC,CASSLTLIQGTGYGYTF,-,TRBV7-9,TRBD1,TRBJ1-2
TGCGCCAGCAGCCAAGATGGCCCATTTTATACGCAGTATTTT,CASSQDGPFYTQYF,-,TRBV4-3,-,TRBJ2-3
TGTGCCAGCAGTGAAGGTACCGAACAGGGTTCGGGGAATTCACCCCTCCACTTT,CASSEGTEQGSGNSPLHF,-,TRBV2,-,TRBJ1-6
TGCGCCAGCAGCCAAGTCGGGAGCTCCTACAATGAGCAGTTCTTC,CASSQVGSSYNEQFF,-,TRBV4-3,-,TRBJ2-1
TGTGCCAGCAGCCCCCCCCTGGTTACTAGCACAGATACGCAGTATTTT,CASSPPLVTSTDTQYF,-,TRBV28,-,TRBJ2-3
TGTGCCAGCAGCTTATTTGGGGGCGGGACCGGGGAGCTGTTTTTT,CASSLFGGGTGELFF,-,TRBV11-2,-,TRBJ2-2
TGTGCCAGCAGCGCAAGACAGGGTTTCTACGAGCAGTACTTC,CASSARQGFYEQYF,-,TRBV9,TRBD1,TRBJ2-7
TGTGCCAGCAGTTTCTCAAGCGGGACAAACTACAATGAGCAGTTCTTC,CASSFSSGTNYNEQFF,-,TRBV27,-,TRBJ2-1
TGTGCCACCAGCAGAGATCGGGCTACGAACACTGAAGCTTTCTTT,CATSRDRATNTEAFF,-,TRBV15,-,TRBJ1-1
TGTGCCAGCAGTTACTCGCGGCAGATTCAAACTGGCAATCAGCCCCAGCATTTT,CASSYSRQIQTGNQPQHF,-,TRBV6-8,-,TRBJ1-5
TGTGCCAGCAGTTTCCCGACTAGCGGGGGCTACGAGCAGTACTTC,CASSFPTSGGYEQYF,-,TRBV6-6,TRBD2,TRBJ2-7
TGTGCCAGCAGCCCCGGGACAGGGGGGTATAGTTCACCCCTCCACTTT,CASSPGTGGYSSPLHF,-,TRBV13,TRBD1,TRBJ1-6
TGTGCCAGCGGGGCGGGAGGGCCTGGCGAGCAGTACTTC,CASGAGGPGEQYF,-,TRBV7-9,TRBD2,TRBJ2-7
TGTGCCAGCAGTTTAATTGGGACAGTCTACTACGAGCAGTACTTC,CASSLIGTVYYEQYF,-,TRBV27,TRBD1,TRBJ2-7
TGCAGCGTGGGAACGGGAGGCCCCCTGGGAAGCTCCTACGAGCAGTACTTC,CSVGTGGPLGSSYEQYF,once,TRBV29-1,TRBD2,TRBJ2-7
TGTGCCAGCAGCTTAGGGGACAGGTTCTACGAGCAGTACTTC,CASSLGDRFYEQYF,-,TRBV13,TRBD1,TRBJ2-7
TGTGCCAGTGATTTTTTGTCGCGGGAATCGAGCCACAATGAGCAGTTCTTC,CASDFLSRESSHNEQFF,-,TRBV7-8,-,TRBJ2-1
TGTGCCAGCAGCTTAGTGCCAGCGGGGTCCTACGAGCAGTACTTC,CASSLVPAGSYEQYF,-,TRBV7-2,TRBD2,TRBJ2-7
TGTGCCAGCAGTGAAAAGGGACCCAGGGCTTTCTTT,CASSEKGPRAFF,-,TRBV2,-,TRBJ1-1
TGCGCCAGCAGCCAAGAGGAGGGTGTCCGTTCAGATACGCAGTATTTT,CASSQEEGVRSDTQYF,-,TRBV4-1,-,TRBJ2-3
TGTGCCAGCGCAAAACGGCTGAATCAGCCCCAGCATTTT,CASAKRLNQPQHF,few,TRBV7-6,-,TRBJ1-5
TGCAGCGTTGAAGGAAAGGGGGGGAGTCCCACTGGTTACTACGAGCAGTACTTC,CSVEGKGGSPTGYYEQYF,-,TRBV29-1,-,TRBJ2-7
TGTGCCAGCAGGCCGGGAGTGAACACTGAAGCTTTCTTT,CASRPGVNTEAFF,-,TRBV6-1,-,TRBJ1-1
TGTGCTAGCAGCTACGGGGATGCGGAGAATCAGCCCCAGCATTTT,CASSYGDAENQPQHF,-,TRBV5-6,-,TRBJ1-5
TGTGCCAGCAGTTTGGTGACCTACAAGAACACAGATACGCAGTATTTT,CASSLVTYKNTDTQYF,-,TRBV27,-,TRBJ2-3
TGTGCCAGCAGTTACTCAGGCGGGACTGAAGCTTTCTTT,CASSYSGGTEAFF,-,TRBV6-5,-,TRBJ1-1
TGTGCCAGTACCCCGTCTGGAACTGGGGAGCTGTTTTTT,CASTPSGTGELFF,-,TRBV19,-,TRBJ2-2
TGTGCCAGCAACCTTCTAGCGGGAGGGCCAGATACGCAGTATTTT,CASNLLAGGPDTQYF,-,TRBV27,TRBD2,TRBJ2-3
TGTGCCAGCAGCTCTACACCTGAAGCTTTCTTT,CASSSTPEAFF,-,TRBV13,-,TRBJ1-1
TGTGCCAGCAGCGGAGAACTAGCGACCGAGCAGTACTTC,CASSGELATEQYF,-,TRBV2,TRBD2,TRBJ2-7
TGTGCCAGCAGTTTGAAGGGCGGTCTGGGCAATCAGCCCCAGCATTTT,CASSLKGGLGNQPQHF,-,TRBV27,-,TRBJ1-5
TGTGCCAGCAGTTCCGGCTACGAGCAGTACTTC,CASSSGYEQYF,-,TRBV27,-,TRBJ2-7
TGCGCCAGCAGCCAAATAATCGCTAGCGGGAGTTTGTCCTACAATGAGCAGTTCTTC,CASSQIIASGSLSYNEQFF,-,TRBV4-3,TRBD2,TRBJ2-1
TGTGCCAGCAGTTGGGGACAAGGGACAGAGACCCAGTACTTC,CASSWGQGTETQYF,-,TRBV27,-,TRBJ2-5
TGTGCCAGCAGCTTGGATGGAAGCAATCAGCCCCAGCATTTT,CASSLDGSNQPQHF,-,TRBV5-6,-,TRBJ1-5
TGTGCCAGCAGTTCTTCAGGGTACGAGCAGTTCTTC,CASSSSGYEQFF,-,TRBV28,-,TRBJ2-1
TGTGCCAGCAGCCTGTACGACTATGGCTACACCTTC,CASSLYDYGYTF,-,TRBV5-6,-,TRBJ1-2
TGTGCCAGCAGCTCCTCAACAGGGTTTAAGGGCACTGAAGCTTTCTTT,CASSSSTGFKGTEAFF,-,TRBV11-2,-,TRBJ1-1
TGTGCCAGTAGTCCGACAGGGGGCCTACTCGTCCTGACTTTC,CASSPTGGLLVLTF,-,TRBV19,TRBD1,TRBJ2-6
TGTGCCAGCAGCTTATTGGGGGAGACCCAGTACTTC,CASSLLGETQYF,-,TRBV9,-,TRBJ2-5
TGTGCCAGCAGCTACACCGGGGAGCTGTTTTTT,CASSYTGELFF,-,TRBV2,-,TRBJ2-2
TGCGCCAGCGGAGTAGTGGGAAATCCGGCCGGGGAGCTGTTTTTT,CASGVVGNPAGELFF,-,TRBV5-1,-,TRBJ2-2
TGTGCCAGCAGCCTGGGGGAGCTGCCAGATACGCAGTATTTT,CASSLGELPDTQYF,-,TRBV5-4,-,TRBJ2-3
TGTGCCAGCTCACGGAGGAGTGACGATGAAAAACTGTTTTTT,CASSRRSDDEKLFF,-,TRBV18,-,TRBJ1-4
TGTGCCAGCAGCGGCGACAGCGATGAGCAGTTCTTC,CASSGDSDEQFF,-,TRBV9,-,TRBJ2-1
TGTGCCAGCAGCTTTCCGGTGGATGGGGACACCGGGGAGCTGTTTTTT,CASSFPVDGDTGELFF,-,TRBV7-3,-,TRBJ2-2
TGTGCCAGCAGCATCGGTCTCTCTGGAAACACCATATATTTT,CASSIGLSGNTIYF,-,TRBV7-9,-,TRBJ1-3
TGTGCCTGGAGCGGAGACGGATACAATGAGCAGTTCTTC,CAWSGDGYNEQFF,-,TRBV30,-,TRBJ2-1
TGTGCCAGCAACGCACGGGACTCGAACACTGAAGCTTTCTTT,CASNARDSNTEAFF,few,TRBV14,-,TRBJ1-1
TGTGCCAGTAGTATGGGGACTGAAGCTTTCTTT,CASSMGTEAFF,-,TRBV19,-,TRBJ1-1
TGTGCCAGCAGTTCGTTACAGGGGGCTGGCTATGGCTACACCTTC,CASSSLQGAGYGYTF,-,TRBV27,TRBD1,TRBJ1-2
TGTGCCAGCAGTTACGGCGGCCCCGAATATCCCACGTTGACTTTCTTT,CASSYGGPEYPTLTFF,-,TRBV6-5,-,TRBJ1-1
TGTGCCAGTATGATGACTAGCGGGACCCACAATGAGCAGTTCTTC,CASMMTSGTHNEQFF,-,TRBV19,TRBD2,TRBJ2-1
TGTGCCAGCAGCCTCAAGGCAGGGGCGAGGGCCCAGTACTTC,CASSLKAGARAQYF,-,TRBV5-6,-,TRBJ2-5